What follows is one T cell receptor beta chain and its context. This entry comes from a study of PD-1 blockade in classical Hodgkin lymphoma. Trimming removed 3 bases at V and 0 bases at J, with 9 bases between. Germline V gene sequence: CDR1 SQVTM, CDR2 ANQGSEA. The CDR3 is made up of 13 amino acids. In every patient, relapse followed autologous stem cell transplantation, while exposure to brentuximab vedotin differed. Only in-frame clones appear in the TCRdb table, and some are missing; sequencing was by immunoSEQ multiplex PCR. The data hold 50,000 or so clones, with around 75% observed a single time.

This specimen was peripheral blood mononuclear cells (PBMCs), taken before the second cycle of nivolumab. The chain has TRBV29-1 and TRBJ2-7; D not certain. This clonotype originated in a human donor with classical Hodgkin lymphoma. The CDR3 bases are TGCAGCGTTGATTGGGCAGGCTCCTACGAGCAGTACTTC. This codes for CSVDWAGSYEQYF.